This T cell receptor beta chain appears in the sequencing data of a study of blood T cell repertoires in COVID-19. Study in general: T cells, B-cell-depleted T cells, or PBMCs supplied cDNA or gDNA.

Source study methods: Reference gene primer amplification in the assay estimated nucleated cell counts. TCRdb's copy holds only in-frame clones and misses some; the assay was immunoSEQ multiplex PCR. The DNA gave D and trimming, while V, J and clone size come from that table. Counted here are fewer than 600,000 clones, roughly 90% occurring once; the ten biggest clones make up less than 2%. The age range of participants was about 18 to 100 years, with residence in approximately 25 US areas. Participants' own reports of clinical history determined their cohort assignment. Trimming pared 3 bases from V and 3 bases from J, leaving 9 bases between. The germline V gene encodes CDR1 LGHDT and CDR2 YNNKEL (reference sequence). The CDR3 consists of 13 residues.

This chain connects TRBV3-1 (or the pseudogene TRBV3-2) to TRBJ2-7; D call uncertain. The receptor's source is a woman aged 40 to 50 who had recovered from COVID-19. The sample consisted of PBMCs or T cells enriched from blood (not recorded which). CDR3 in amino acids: CASSQRINYEQYF. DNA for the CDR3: TGTGCCAGCAGCCAGAGGATTAACTACGAGCAGTACTTC.